These 10 T cell receptor beta chains share one sample of origin, sequenced in a study of T cells in Graves' hyperthyroidism and ophthalmopathy. Authors of the study amplified TCR beta CDR3 regions from RNA transcripts. First-round RT-PCR with HTBI primers amplified the TCR CDR3 region. TCRdb re-called the multiplex PCR reads with MiXCR, one entry per CDR3 protein. The table has roughly 600,000 distinct CDR3 sequences, roughly 15% seen once. The source material was blood. These receptors all stem from a woman aged 50 to 60 with Graves' ophthalmopathy.

This clonotype appeared a single time. This may be a read error: a much more frequent sequence differs by one nucleotide. The chain has TRBV11-1 and TRBJ2-1; 7 bases fit TRBD1. The CDR3 contains 19 residues. Trimming cost V 3 bases and J 3 bases; bases outside gene matches: 17. Germline CDR1 and CDR2: SGHAT and FQDESV (reference sequence). The CDR3 is CASSFGDRITPTYYNEQFF. CDR3 bases: TGTGCCAGCAGCTTCGGGGACAGAATTACCCCGACTTACTACAATGAGCAGTTCTTC.

The chain links TRBV7-2 to TRBJ2-5; D gene unclear. This CDR3 contains 14 residues. Germline loops: CDR1 SGHTA, CDR2 FQGNSA. The V end was cut by 4 bases, the J end by 5 bases, with 14 bases between. Here the CDR3 reads CASSSPGVPETQYF. The CDR3 DNA reads as TGTGCCAGCAGCTCTCCAGGCGTCCCTGAGACCCAGTACTTC.

This clonotype was counted many times. The CDR3 here is CATSRDQAYTGELFF. CDR3 nucleotides: TGTGCCACCAGCAGAGATCAGGCGTACACCGGGGAGCTGTTTTTT. The J gene is TRBJ2-2, the V gene TRBV15; no clear D. V was clipped by 0 bases and J by 3 bases, with 8 bases between them. The length of the CDR3 is 15 residues. Germline assignment: CDR1 LNHNV and CDR2 YYDKDF (reference sequence).

This clonotype occurred a few times. Since a much larger clone is just one base distant, this may be a read error. This CDR3 is missing its conserved last phenylalanine or tryptophan, likely due to a read error. The chain links TRBV7-3 to TRBJ2-2, with D maybe TRBD2 (6 bases). The V end lost 5 bases, the J end lost 1 base, and 11 bases lay between the germline ends. Germline-derived CDR1 and CDR2 are SGHTA and FQGTGA. The CDR3 extends over 15 amino acids. The DNA for the CDR3 is TGTGCCAGCAGCCAGGCGGGAAGGAACACCGGGGAGCTGTTTTCT. Protein sequence: CASSQAGRNTGELFS.

Ten or more counts support this clonotype. This chain connects TRBV29-1 to TRBJ1-2; TRBD1 is a possible D gene (5 bases). This CDR3 is built from 13 residues. The germline V gene encodes CDR1 SQVTM and CDR2 ANQGSEA. The V and J ends lost 1 base and 2 bases respectively, with 8 bases between them. In DNA, the CDR3 is TGCAGCGTTGAAGGCAAGGGGAACTATGGCTACACCTTC. Its protein product is CSVEGKGNYGYTF. The full variable domain, in which reference TRBV29-1 and TRBJ1-2 provide the parts outside the CDR3, is SAVISQKPSRDICQRGTSLTIQCQVDSQVTMMFWYRQQPGQSLTLIATANQGSEATYESGFVIDKFPISRPNLTFSTLTVSNMSPEDSSIYLCSVEGKGNYGYTFGSGTRLTVV.

This clonotype was observed many times. V and J are TRBV2 and TRBJ2-7; TRBD2 aligns across 11 bases. V was pared by 6 bases and J by 7 bases, with 8 bases of the junction left unmatched. The CDR3 runs to 14 residues. In germline, CDR1 is SNHLY, CDR2 FYNNEI. Written as DNA, the CDR3 is TGTGCCAGCAGCCCACTAGCGGGAGCGGGTGAGCAGTACTTC. Its translation: CASSPLAGAGEQYF.

This sequence joins TRBV9 and TRBJ1-2; weak D call: TRBD1 (6 bases). Trimming removed 0 bases at V and 2 bases at J, with 11 bases between. The CDR3 is made up of 15 amino acids. The germline V gene encodes CDR1 SGDLS and CDR2 YYNGEE. Written as DNA, the CDR3 is TGTGCCAGCAGCGTAGGGACAGCCCCAAACTATGGCTACACCTTC. As protein: CASSVGTAPNYGYTF.

This clonotype showed up many times. The chain carries TRBV20-1 and TRBJ2-5; D possibly corresponds to TRBD2 (5 bases). Between the trimmed V and J ends, which lost 4 bases and 5 bases, there was a span of 11 bases. There are 12 residues in the CDR3. Germline lookup yields CDR1 DFQATT and CDR2 SNEGSKA (reference sequence). The CDR3 DNA follows: TGCAGTGCTACTTCTAGCTCTGAGACCCAGTACTTC. It codes for CSATSSSETQYF.

There are a few counts of this clonotype. The CDR3, as DNA: TGTGCCAGTCGGAGAGTCATCAACCACAAGAAAACCTCCCGGTGGCAGTACTTC. It is translated as CASRRVINHKKTSRWQYF. This chain joins TRBV12-3 or TRBV12-4 and TRBJ2-7; D is undetermined. This CDR3 has 18 amino acids. V was shortened by 9 bases and J by 9 bases, with 36 bases between the two germline ends.

This clonotype came up many times. This sequence joins TRBV6-5 and TRBJ2-1; no reliable D call. Trimming removed 0 bases at V and 0 bases at J, with 12 bases between. CDR1 and CDR2 (germline): MNHEY, SVGAGI. This CDR3 is 17 amino acids long. This CDR3 is CASSYSLRRNSYNEQFF. CDR3 DNA: TGTGCCAGCAGTTACTCGTTGAGGAGAAACTCCTACAATGAGCAGTTCTTC.